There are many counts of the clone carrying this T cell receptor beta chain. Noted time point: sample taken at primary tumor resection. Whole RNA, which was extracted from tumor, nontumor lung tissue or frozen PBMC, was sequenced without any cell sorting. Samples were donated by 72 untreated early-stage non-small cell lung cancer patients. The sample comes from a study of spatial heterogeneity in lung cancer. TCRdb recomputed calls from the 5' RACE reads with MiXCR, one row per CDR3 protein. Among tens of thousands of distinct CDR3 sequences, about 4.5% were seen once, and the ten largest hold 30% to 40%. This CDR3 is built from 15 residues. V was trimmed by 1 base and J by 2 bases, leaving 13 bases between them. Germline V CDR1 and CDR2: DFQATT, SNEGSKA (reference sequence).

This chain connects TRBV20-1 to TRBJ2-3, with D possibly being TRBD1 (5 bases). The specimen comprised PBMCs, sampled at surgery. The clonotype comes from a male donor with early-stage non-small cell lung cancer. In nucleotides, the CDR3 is TGCAGTGCTAGAGCCCCAGCAGGGTACACAGATACGCAGTATTTT. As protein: CSARAPAGYTDTQYF.